This T cell receptor beta chain appears in the sequencing data of a study of monozygotic twins with inflammatory bowel disease. Study results and caveats: TCRbeta inverse Simpson diversity was decreased in IBD patients versus healthy co-twins.

With respect to this clonotype: The antigen remains undetermined.

CDR3 length equals 13 residues. Germline V lookup: CDR1 DFQATT, CDR2 SNEGSKA (reference sequence). Template switching appended UMIs that held a 6-nucleotide sample barcode. TCRdb re-called the 5' RACE reads; every CDR3 protein appears as one record, without DNA. The table lists about 380,000 distinct CDR3 sequences. Source material: blood. This sequence was found in a human donor with ulcerative colitis or Crohn's disease, or a healthy co-twin of an affected twin (not recorded which). The chain is built from TRBV20-1 and TRBJ1-5. Here the CDR3 reads CSARWRLNQPQHF.